Listed below are T cell receptor beta chains from one sample, sequenced in a study of OX40 agonist ivuxolimab in advanced cancers. Data came from immunoSEQ multiplex PCR; TCRdb stores just in-frame clones and leaves some out. In the table there are tens of thousands of clones, 88% of which are singletons. The sample in question was CD4+ or CD8+ T cells sorted from blood, obtained in a trial of the OX40 agonist ivuxolimab. These receptors were collected from an adult with an advanced solid tumor such as melanoma, head and neck, liver or kidney cancer. Each CDR3 is given with its conserved first and last residue. The order of the fields is CDR3 DNA, CDR3 protein, V gene, D gene, clone size, J gene. A D gene is named only where the DNA matches it firmly. Rows may omit the clone size; those that give it use once, few, many or a size class.

cdr3_nt: TGTGCCAGCGAGAGGACAGGGGCGGGCAGAGAAAAACTGTTTTTT
cdr3_aa: CASERTGAGREKLFF
v_call: TRBV2
d_call: TRBD1
clone_size: -
j_call: TRBJ1-4

cdr3_nt: TGTGCCAGCAGCTTGGCGGGGGTTGGGGAGACCCAGTACTTC
cdr3_aa: CASSLAGVGETQYF
v_call: TRBV5-4
d_call: -
clone_size: -
j_call: TRBJ2-5

cdr3_nt: TGTGCCAGCAGCTTACAAGGGGCTACCCGTAACTATGGCTACACCTTC
cdr3_aa: CASSLQGATRNYGYTF
v_call: TRBV7-8
d_call: -
clone_size: -
j_call: TRBJ1-2

cdr3_nt: TGTGCCAGTTTTTCCGGGACTAGCGGGAGGCATGAGCAGTTCTTC
cdr3_aa: CASFSGTSGRHEQFF
v_call: TRBV19
d_call: TRBD2
clone_size: once
j_call: TRBJ2-1

cdr3_nt: TGTGCCAGCAGCTTATCCGGGGAGCTGTTTTTT
cdr3_aa: CASSLSGELFF
v_call: TRBV7-3
d_call: -
clone_size: -
j_call: TRBJ2-2

cdr3_nt: TGTGCCAGCAACCCCTTCAGGGCAGAGGACTACGAGCAGTACTTC
cdr3_aa: CASNPFRAEDYEQYF
v_call: TRBV6-1
d_call: -
clone_size: -
j_call: TRBJ2-7

cdr3_nt: TGTGCCAGCAGCCAACCTATGGGACAGGGGATAGGAAACACCATATATTTT
cdr3_aa: CASSQPMGQGIGNTIYF
v_call: TRBV4-2
d_call: TRBD1
clone_size: -
j_call: TRBJ1-3

cdr3_nt: TGTGCCATCAGTGAGCGACAGGGGTTAAGCACAGATACGCAGTATTTT
cdr3_aa: CAISERQGLSTDTQYF
v_call: TRBV10-3
d_call: TRBD1
clone_size: -
j_call: TRBJ2-3

cdr3_nt: TGTGCTGCAGGGGGGGACTATGGCTACACCTTC
cdr3_aa: CAAGGDYGYTF
v_call: TRBV6-5
d_call: TRBD1
clone_size: -
j_call: TRBJ1-2

cdr3_nt: TGTGCCAGCAGCCTAATAGCGGGAGGGGGAACAGATACGCAGTATTTT
cdr3_aa: CASSLIAGGGTDTQYF
v_call: TRBV11-2
d_call: TRBD2
clone_size: -
j_call: TRBJ2-3

cdr3_nt: TGTGCCTGGAGCCCCGGGAGGACAGGGATCCGTGGCTACACCTTC
cdr3_aa: CAWSPGRTGIRGYTF
v_call: TRBV30
d_call: TRBD1
clone_size: -
j_call: TRBJ1-2

cdr3_nt: TGTGCCAGCAGATCCACGGGCAATGAGCAGTTCTTC
cdr3_aa: CASRSTGNEQFF
v_call: TRBV2
d_call: -
clone_size: -
j_call: TRBJ2-1

cdr3_nt: TGTGCCAGTAGTTCACGGACTAGGGCCGGGGAGCTGTTTTTT
cdr3_aa: CASSSRTRAGELFF
v_call: TRBV19
d_call: TRBD2
clone_size: -
j_call: TRBJ2-2

cdr3_nt: TGTGCCAGCAGCTCATACTACGAGCAGTACTTC
cdr3_aa: CASSSYYEQYF
v_call: TRBV13
d_call: -
clone_size: -
j_call: TRBJ2-7

cdr3_nt: TGTGCCTGGAGAGACAGGGGCGCAGGACAGCCCCAGCATTTT
cdr3_aa: CAWRDRGAGQPQHF
v_call: TRBV30
d_call: TRBD1
clone_size: -
j_call: TRBJ1-5

cdr3_nt: TGTGCCAGCAAGTTCAGCGAAGGCGTTAACTATGGCTACACCTTC
cdr3_aa: CASKFSEGVNYGYTF
v_call: TRBV2
d_call: -
clone_size: once
j_call: TRBJ1-2

cdr3_nt: TGTGCCACCGAAGGCCGGGGGTCCAATCAGCCCCAGCATTTT
cdr3_aa: CATEGRGSNQPQHF
v_call: TRBV10-3
d_call: -
clone_size: -
j_call: TRBJ1-5

cdr3_nt: TGTGCCAGCAGCCCCCATAGCGGGAGCTCCTACAATGAGCAGTTCTTC
cdr3_aa: CASSPHSGSSYNEQFF
v_call: TRBV7-9
d_call: TRBD2
clone_size: -
j_call: TRBJ2-1

cdr3_nt: TGTGCCTGGAGTGCAGGCCTAGGGATTGGAGAAAAACTGTTTTTT
cdr3_aa: CAWSAGLGIGEKLFF
v_call: TRBV30
d_call: -
clone_size: -
j_call: TRBJ1-4

cdr3_nt: TGTGCCAGCAGCTTGACGGGCGGGCCCTACAATGAGCAGTTCTTC
cdr3_aa: CASSLTGGPYNEQFF
v_call: TRBV5-8
d_call: -
clone_size: -
j_call: TRBJ2-1

cdr3_nt: TGTGCCAGCAGCTTAGGAAGGGCGACTGAAGCTTTCTTT
cdr3_aa: CASSLGRATEAFF
v_call: TRBV7-9
d_call: -
clone_size: -
j_call: TRBJ1-1

cdr3_nt: TGTGCCAGCAGTGGGGGACAGCTTACTAATGAAAAACTGTTTTTT
cdr3_aa: CASSGGQLTNEKLFF
v_call: TRBV6-6
d_call: TRBD1
clone_size: -
j_call: TRBJ1-4

cdr3_nt: TGTGCCAGCAGCTTTAACGGAGTCGGAGATACGCAGTATTTT
cdr3_aa: CASSFNGVGDTQYF
v_call: TRBV11-2
d_call: -
clone_size: -
j_call: TRBJ2-3

cdr3_nt: TGTGCCAGCAGTTTGGCGCAGTCCTATGGCTACACCTTC
cdr3_aa: CASSLAQSYGYTF
v_call: TRBV28
d_call: -
clone_size: -
j_call: TRBJ1-2

cdr3_nt: TGTGCCAGCAGCCAAGATCGCGTATCCTACAATGAGCAGTTCTTC
cdr3_aa: CASSQDRVSYNEQFF
v_call: TRBV4-2
d_call: -
clone_size: -
j_call: TRBJ2-1

cdr3_nt: TGTGCCAGTAGTTCGACAGAATCTCCCCAGCATTTT
cdr3_aa: CASSSTESPQHF
v_call: TRBV19
d_call: -
clone_size: few
j_call: TRBJ1-5

cdr3_nt: TGTGCCAGTAGTGCCTGGGACAGTTTAACCTACGAGCAGTACTTC
cdr3_aa: CASSAWDSLTYEQYF
v_call: TRBV19
d_call: TRBD1
clone_size: -
j_call: TRBJ2-7

cdr3_nt: TGTGCTAGCAGCGTGGACAGGGGGGAGAATGAGCAGTTCTTC
cdr3_aa: CASSVDRGENEQFF
v_call: TRBV7-7
d_call: TRBD1
clone_size: -
j_call: TRBJ2-1

cdr3_nt: TGTGCCAGCAGGGACCGGGACAGGAACTCTGGAAACACCATATATTTT
cdr3_aa: CASRDRDRNSGNTIYF
v_call: TRBV6-6
d_call: TRBD1
clone_size: -
j_call: TRBJ1-3

cdr3_nt: TGTGCCAGCCGGATAGAGGGCGTCCTGGGGAACAACTATGGCTACACCTTC
cdr3_aa: CASRIEGVLGNNYGYTF
v_call: TRBV19
d_call: -
clone_size: -
j_call: TRBJ1-2

cdr3_nt: TGTGCCAGCAGTTCTGAGGGAGGGCGGGAGCAGTACTTC
cdr3_aa: CASSSEGGREQYF
v_call: TRBV6-6
d_call: TRBD2
clone_size: -
j_call: TRBJ2-7

cdr3_nt: TGTGCCAGCAGCAGGGACCTCCAAGAGACCCAGTACTTC
cdr3_aa: CASSRDLQETQYF
v_call: TRBV6-6
d_call: -
clone_size: -
j_call: TRBJ2-5

cdr3_nt: TGCAGCACCGGGGGGGTGCGGTCGAACACTGAAGCTTTCTTT
cdr3_aa: CSTGGVRSNTEAFF
v_call: TRBV29-1
d_call: -
clone_size: -
j_call: TRBJ1-1

cdr3_nt: TGTGCCAGTTCCCCCGGCTCTGGGGCCAACGTCCTGACTTTC
cdr3_aa: CASSPGSGANVLTF
v_call: TRBV7-8
d_call: -
clone_size: few
j_call: TRBJ2-6

cdr3_nt: TGTGCCAGCAGTTTACCCTCCCTCTCCTACAATGAGCAGTTCTTC
cdr3_aa: CASSLPSLSYNEQFF
v_call: TRBV28
d_call: -
clone_size: once
j_call: TRBJ2-1

cdr3_nt: TGCGCCAGCAGCTTGCTCATGGACCTCCCTGGGACTGAAGCTTTCTTT
cdr3_aa: CASSLLMDLPGTEAFF
v_call: TRBV5-1
d_call: -
clone_size: -
j_call: TRBJ1-1

cdr3_nt: TGTGCCAGCTCACCACCTCGGACAGAGATAATCACAGATACGCAGTATTTT
cdr3_aa: CASSPPRTEIITDTQYF
v_call: TRBV18
d_call: -
clone_size: -
j_call: TRBJ2-3

cdr3_nt: TGCGCCAGCAGCTTGGCTTTGAACACTGAAGCTTTCTTT
cdr3_aa: CASSLALNTEAFF
v_call: TRBV5-1
d_call: -
clone_size: -
j_call: TRBJ1-1

cdr3_nt: TGCAGCGTATCGGACAGGGCCTACGAGCAGTACTTC
cdr3_aa: CSVSDRAYEQYF
v_call: TRBV29-1
d_call: TRBD1
clone_size: -
j_call: TRBJ2-7

cdr3_nt: TGTGCCAGCCAGACTAGCGGGTTTTTTGAGCAGTACTTC
cdr3_aa: CASQTSGFFEQYF
v_call: TRBV2
d_call: TRBD2
clone_size: once
j_call: TRBJ2-7

cdr3_nt: TGTGCCAGCAGCCTGGGGGAGGGTGCGGTGACCCAGTACTTC
cdr3_aa: CASSLGEGAVTQYF
v_call: TRBV5-4
d_call: TRBD2
clone_size: medium-sized
j_call: TRBJ2-5

cdr3_nt: TGTGCCAGCAGCTTAGGGCAGGGGGCGACTAGCGGGTTCTACAATGAGCAGTTCTTC
cdr3_aa: CASSLGQGATSGFYNEQFF
v_call: TRBV5-8
d_call: TRBD2
clone_size: -
j_call: TRBJ2-1

cdr3_nt: TGTGCCAGCAGCTTGTACCCACAGGGTTCGGGCACCTTC
cdr3_aa: CASSLYPQGSGTF
v_call: TRBV5-8
d_call: -
clone_size: -
j_call: TRBJ1-2

cdr3_nt: TGTGCCAGCAGGACGGTGGTGGAAAAACTGTTTTTT
cdr3_aa: CASRTVVEKLFF
v_call: TRBV6-5
d_call: -
clone_size: -
j_call: TRBJ1-4

cdr3_nt: TGTGCCAGCTCACCCTTGGATGGAGATACGCAGTATTTT
cdr3_aa: CASSPLDGDTQYF
v_call: TRBV18
d_call: -
clone_size: -
j_call: TRBJ2-3

cdr3_nt: TGTGCCAGCAGTTTTCGACAGGCCAACCATCAGCCCCAGCATTTT
cdr3_aa: CASSFRQANHQPQHF
v_call: TRBV28
d_call: -
clone_size: -
j_call: TRBJ1-5

cdr3_nt: TGCAGCGCATTGACTAGCGGGATTATAAAGCAGTATTTT
cdr3_aa: CSALTSGIIKQYF
v_call: TRBV29-1
d_call: TRBD2
clone_size: -
j_call: TRBJ2-3

cdr3_nt: TGTGCCAGCAGCTTCTCAGGGAATCAGCCCCAGCATTTT
cdr3_aa: CASSFSGNQPQHF
v_call: TRBV7-9
d_call: -
clone_size: -
j_call: TRBJ1-5

cdr3_nt: TGTGCCAGCAGCTTAGGGGGTGGGCTCAACAATGAGCAGTTCTTC
cdr3_aa: CASSLGGGLNNEQFF
v_call: TRBV7-8
d_call: -
clone_size: -
j_call: TRBJ2-1

cdr3_nt: TGTGCCAGCAGCCATCGACAGCCAGTCCGCAATCAGCCCCAGCATTTT
cdr3_aa: CASSHRQPVRNQPQHF
v_call: TRBV4-2
d_call: -
clone_size: -
j_call: TRBJ1-5

cdr3_nt: TGTGCCAGCAGTGCCGTACTTGAAGCTTTCTTT
cdr3_aa: CASSAVLEAFF
v_call: TRBV2
d_call: -
clone_size: -
j_call: TRBJ1-1

cdr3_nt: TGTGCCAGCAGTCTCCACTCTGGGACCGGATTTAGATACGAGCAGTACTTC
cdr3_aa: CASSLHSGTGFRYEQYF
v_call: TRBV7-9
d_call: -
clone_size: -
j_call: TRBJ2-7

cdr3_nt: TGTGCCAGCAGCTTCGACAGCTCAACTAATGAAAAACTGTTTTTT
cdr3_aa: CASSFDSSTNEKLFF
v_call: TRBV7-9
d_call: -
clone_size: -
j_call: TRBJ1-4

cdr3_nt: TGTGCCAGCTCACCGGGACTAGGAGGGGGTGAGCAGTTCTTC
cdr3_aa: CASSPGLGGGEQFF
v_call: TRBV18
d_call: TRBD2
clone_size: -
j_call: TRBJ2-1

cdr3_nt: TGTGCTAGCAGCCGCACTAGCGGGGGCACAGATACGCAGTATTTT
cdr3_aa: CASSRTSGGTDTQYF
v_call: TRBV7-7
d_call: TRBD2
clone_size: -
j_call: TRBJ2-3

cdr3_nt: TGTGCCATCTCGGGACAAGGAAACACCATATATTTT
cdr3_aa: CAISGQGNTIYF
v_call: TRBV10-3
d_call: -
clone_size: once
j_call: TRBJ1-3

cdr3_nt: TGTGCCAGCAGCTTCCACCCTAGCGGGAGGGGGTACGAGCAGTACTTC
cdr3_aa: CASSFHPSGRGYEQYF
v_call: TRBV7-2
d_call: TRBD2
clone_size: -
j_call: TRBJ2-7

cdr3_nt: TGTGCCAGCAGTGTGACTAGCGACACCTACGAGCAGTACTTC
cdr3_aa: CASSVTSDTYEQYF
v_call: TRBV6-1
d_call: TRBD2
clone_size: few
j_call: TRBJ2-7

cdr3_nt: TGTGCCAGTAGTTCGGACACCTTCTCCTACGAGCAGTACTTC
cdr3_aa: CASSSDTFSYEQYF
v_call: TRBV19
d_call: -
clone_size: -
j_call: TRBJ2-7

cdr3_nt: TGTGCCAGCAGTCGGGACGGGAGCAATCAGCCCCAGCATTTT
cdr3_aa: CASSRDGSNQPQHF
v_call: TRBV28
d_call: -
clone_size: -
j_call: TRBJ1-5